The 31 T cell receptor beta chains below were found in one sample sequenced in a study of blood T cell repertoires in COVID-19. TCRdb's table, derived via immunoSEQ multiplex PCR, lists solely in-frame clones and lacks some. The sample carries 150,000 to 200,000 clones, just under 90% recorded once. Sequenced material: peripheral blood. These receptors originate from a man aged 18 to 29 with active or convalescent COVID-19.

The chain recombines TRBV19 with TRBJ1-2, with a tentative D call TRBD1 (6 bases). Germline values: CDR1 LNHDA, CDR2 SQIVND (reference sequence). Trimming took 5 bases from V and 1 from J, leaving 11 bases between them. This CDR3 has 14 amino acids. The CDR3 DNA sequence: TGTGCCAGTAGTTCAAACAGGGATAACTATGGCTACACCTTC. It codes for CASSSNRDNYGYTF. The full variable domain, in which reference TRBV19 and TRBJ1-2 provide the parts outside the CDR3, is DGGITQSPKYLFRKEGQNVTLSCEQNLNHDAMYWYRQDPGQGLRLIYYSQIVNDFQKGDIAEGYSVSREKKESFPLTVTSAQKNPTAFYLCASSSNRDNYGYTFGSGTRLTVV.

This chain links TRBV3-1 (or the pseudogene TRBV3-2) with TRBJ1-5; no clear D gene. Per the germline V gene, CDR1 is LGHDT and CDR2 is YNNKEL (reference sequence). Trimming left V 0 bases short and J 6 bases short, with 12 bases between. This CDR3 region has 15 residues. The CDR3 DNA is TGTGCCAGCAGCCAAGATCTGGAGGCTCCTCAGCCCCAGCATTTT. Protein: CASSQDLEAPQPQHF.

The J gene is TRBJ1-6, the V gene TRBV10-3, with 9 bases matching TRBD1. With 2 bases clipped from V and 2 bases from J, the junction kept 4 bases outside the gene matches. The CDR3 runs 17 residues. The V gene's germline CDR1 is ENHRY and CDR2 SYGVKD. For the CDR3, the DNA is TGTGCCATCAGTGAGGCCAGACAGGGGGCCTATAATTCACCCCTCCACTTT. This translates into CAISEARQGAYNSPLHF.

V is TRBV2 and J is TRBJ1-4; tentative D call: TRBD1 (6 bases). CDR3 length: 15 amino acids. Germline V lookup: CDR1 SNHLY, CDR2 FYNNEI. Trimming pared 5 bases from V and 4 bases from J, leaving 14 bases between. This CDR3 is CASSLLTGGNEKLFF. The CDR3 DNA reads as TGTGCCAGCAGTCTACTGACAGGAGGTAATGAAAAACTGTTTTTT.

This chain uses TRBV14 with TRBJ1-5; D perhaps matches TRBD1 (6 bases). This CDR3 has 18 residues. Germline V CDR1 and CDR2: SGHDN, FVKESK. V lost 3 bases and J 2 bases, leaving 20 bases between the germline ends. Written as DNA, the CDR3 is TGTGCCAGCAGCCAGCCTCACGCGGGGGCGCCGGGCAATCAGCCCCAGCATTTT. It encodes CASSQPHAGAPGNQPQHF.

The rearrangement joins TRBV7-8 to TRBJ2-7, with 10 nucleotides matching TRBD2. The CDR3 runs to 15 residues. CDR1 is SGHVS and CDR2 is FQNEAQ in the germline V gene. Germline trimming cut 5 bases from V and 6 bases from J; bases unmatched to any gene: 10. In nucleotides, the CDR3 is TGTGCCAGCAGCATGACTAGCGGGCGTTCAGCCGAGCAGTACGTC. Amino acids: CASSMTSGRSAEQYV.

CDR3: CASSSAKRGYSEKLFF. CDR3 nucleotides: TGTGCCAGCAGCTCGGCTAAAAGGGGTTACAGTGAAAAACTGTTTTTT. The V gene is TRBV5-6, the J gene TRBJ1-4, with D perhaps TRBD1 (5 bases). This CDR3 contains 16 residues. Trimming shortened V by 3 bases and J by 7 bases, and 19 bases separated the two germline ends. Germline V gene data show CDR1 as SGHDT and CDR2 as YYEEEE.

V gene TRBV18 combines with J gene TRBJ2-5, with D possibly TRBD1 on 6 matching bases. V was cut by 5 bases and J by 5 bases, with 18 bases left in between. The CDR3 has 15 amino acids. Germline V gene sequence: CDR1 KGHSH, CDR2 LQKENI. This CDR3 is CASSGDRRLGETQYF. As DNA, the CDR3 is TGTGCCAGCTCAGGCGACAGGCGCCTAGGGGAGACCCAGTACTTC.

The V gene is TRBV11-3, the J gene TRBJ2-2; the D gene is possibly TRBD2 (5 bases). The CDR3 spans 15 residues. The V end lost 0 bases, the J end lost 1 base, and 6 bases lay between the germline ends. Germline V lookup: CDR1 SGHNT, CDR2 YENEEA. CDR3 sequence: CASSLDTRNTGELFF. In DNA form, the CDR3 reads TGTGCCAGCAGCTTAGATACTAGGAACACCGGGGAGCTGTTTTTT.

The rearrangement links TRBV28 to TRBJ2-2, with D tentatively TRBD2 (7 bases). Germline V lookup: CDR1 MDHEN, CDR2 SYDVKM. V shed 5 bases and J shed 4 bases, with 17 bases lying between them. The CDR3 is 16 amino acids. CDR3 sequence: CASSRNQGRGTGELFF. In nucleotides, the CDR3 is TGTGCCAGCAGTAGGAACCAGGGGAGGGGCACCGGGGAGCTGTTTTTT.

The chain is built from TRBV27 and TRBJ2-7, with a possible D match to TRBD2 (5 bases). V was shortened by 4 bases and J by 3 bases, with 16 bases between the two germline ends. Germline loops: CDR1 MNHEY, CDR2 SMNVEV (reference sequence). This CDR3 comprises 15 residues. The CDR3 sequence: CASSSRDKGIYEQYF. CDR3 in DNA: TGTGCCAGCAGTTCGAGGGATAAAGGGATCTACGAGCAGTACTTC.

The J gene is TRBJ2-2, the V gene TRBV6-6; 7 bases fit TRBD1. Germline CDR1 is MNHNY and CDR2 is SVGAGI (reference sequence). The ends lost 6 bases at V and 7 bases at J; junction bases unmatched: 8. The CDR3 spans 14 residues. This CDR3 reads CASRDPGGSGELFF. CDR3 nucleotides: TGTGCCAGCAGAGATCCAGGGGGTAGCGGGGAGCTGTTTTTT.

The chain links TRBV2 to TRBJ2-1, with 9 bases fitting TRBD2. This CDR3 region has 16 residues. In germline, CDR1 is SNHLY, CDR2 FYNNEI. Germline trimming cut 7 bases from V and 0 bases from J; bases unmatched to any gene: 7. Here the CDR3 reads CASKGDSGSSYNEQFF. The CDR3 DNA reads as TGTGCCAGCAAAGGTGATAGCGGGAGCTCCTACAATGAGCAGTTCTTC.

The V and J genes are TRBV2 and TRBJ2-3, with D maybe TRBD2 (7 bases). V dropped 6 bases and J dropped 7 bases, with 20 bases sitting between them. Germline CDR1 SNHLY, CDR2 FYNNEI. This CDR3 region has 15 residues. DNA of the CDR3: TGTGCCAGCAGCGACGGACAAGGGGGGGCAAATACGCAGTATTTT. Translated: CASSDGQGGANTQYF. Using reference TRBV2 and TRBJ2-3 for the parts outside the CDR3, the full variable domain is EPEVTQTPSHQVTQMGQEVILRCVPISNHLYFYWYRQILGQKVEFLVSFYNNEISEKSEIFDDQFSVERPDGSNFTLKIRSTKLEDSAMYFCASSDGQGGANTQYFGPGTRLTVL.

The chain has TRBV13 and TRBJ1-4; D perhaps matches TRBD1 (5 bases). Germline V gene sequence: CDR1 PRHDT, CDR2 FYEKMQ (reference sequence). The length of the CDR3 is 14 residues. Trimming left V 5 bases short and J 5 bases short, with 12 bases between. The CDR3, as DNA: TGTGCCAGCAGCCGGACGGGGGACAATGAAAAACTGTTTTTT. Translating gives CASSRTGDNEKLFF.

In DNA, the CDR3 is TGTGCCAGCAGTTTTATTAGGGGGCAGGACACTGAAGCTTTCTTT. This encodes CASSFIRGQDTEAFF. V and J are TRBV27 and TRBJ1-1; 7 nucleotides agree with TRBD1. The V and J ends lost 3 bases and 3 bases, in that order; junction bases with no gene match: 7. This CDR3 is built from 15 residues. The V gene's germline CDR1 is MNHEY and CDR2 SMNVEV (reference sequence).

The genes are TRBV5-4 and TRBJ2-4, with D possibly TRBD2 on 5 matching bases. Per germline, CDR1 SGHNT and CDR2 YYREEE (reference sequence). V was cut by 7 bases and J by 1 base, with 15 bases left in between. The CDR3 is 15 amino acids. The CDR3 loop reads CASSRGRSAKNIQYF. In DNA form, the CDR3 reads TGTGCCAGCTCTAGAGGGCGTTCGGCCAAAAACATTCAGTACTTC.

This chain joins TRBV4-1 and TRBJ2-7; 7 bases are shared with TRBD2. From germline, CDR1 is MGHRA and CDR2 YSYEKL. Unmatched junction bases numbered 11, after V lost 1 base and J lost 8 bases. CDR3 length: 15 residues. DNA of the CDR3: TGCGCCAGCAGCCAAGTACAGGCGGGAGCGTCCCAGCAGTACTTC. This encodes CASSQVQAGASQQYF.

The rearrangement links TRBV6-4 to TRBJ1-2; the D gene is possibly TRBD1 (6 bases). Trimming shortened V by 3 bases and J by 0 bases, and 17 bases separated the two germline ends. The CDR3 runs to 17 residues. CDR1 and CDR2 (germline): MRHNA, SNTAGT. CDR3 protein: CASSEEGGKGTNYGYTF. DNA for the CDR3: TGTGCCAGCAGTGAGGAGGGGGGGAAAGGGACTAACTATGGCTACACCTTC.

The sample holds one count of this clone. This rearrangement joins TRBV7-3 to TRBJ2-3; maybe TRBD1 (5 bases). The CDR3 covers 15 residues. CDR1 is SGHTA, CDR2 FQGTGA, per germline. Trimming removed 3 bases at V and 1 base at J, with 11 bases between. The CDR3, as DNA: TGTGCCAGCAGCTTTGGTCTAGGGGGCACAGATACGCAGTATTTT. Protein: CASSFGLGGTDTQYF.

The CDR3 reads CASSPPSRDTQYF. CDR3 DNA: TGTGCCAGCTCACCACCGAGTCGGGATACGCAGTATTTT. This rearrangement joins TRBV18 to TRBJ2-3; unclear D gene. Between the trimmed V and J ends, which lost 0 bases and 6 bases, there was a span of 7 bases. Germline-derived CDR1 and CDR2 are KGHSH and LQKENI. This CDR3 contains 13 residues.

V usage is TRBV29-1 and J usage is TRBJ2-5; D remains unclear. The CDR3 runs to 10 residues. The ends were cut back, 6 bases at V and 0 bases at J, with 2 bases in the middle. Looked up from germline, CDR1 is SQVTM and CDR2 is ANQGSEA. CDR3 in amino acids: CSVDQETQYF. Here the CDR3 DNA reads TGCAGCGTCGACCAAGAGACCCAGTACTTC. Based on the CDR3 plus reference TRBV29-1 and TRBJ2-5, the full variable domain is SAVISQKPSRDICQRGTSLTIQCQVDSQVTMMFWYRQQPGQSLTLIATANQGSEATYESGFVIDKFPISRPNLTFSTLTVSNMSPEDSSIYLCSVDQETQYFGPGTRLLVL.

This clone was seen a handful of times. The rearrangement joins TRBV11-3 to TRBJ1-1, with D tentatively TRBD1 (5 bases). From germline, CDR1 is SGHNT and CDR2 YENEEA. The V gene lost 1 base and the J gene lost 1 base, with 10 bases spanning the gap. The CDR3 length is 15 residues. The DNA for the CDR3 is TGTGCCAGCAGCTTAGGGCAGGGTGAGAACACTGAAGCTTTCTTT. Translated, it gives CASSLGQGENTEAFF.

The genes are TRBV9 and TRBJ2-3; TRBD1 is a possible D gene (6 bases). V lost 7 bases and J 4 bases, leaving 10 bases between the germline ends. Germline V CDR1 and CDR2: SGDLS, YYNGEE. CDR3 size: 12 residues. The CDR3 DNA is TGTGCCAGCTCTGAGGGGGCAGATACGCAGTATTTT. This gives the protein CASSEGADTQYF.

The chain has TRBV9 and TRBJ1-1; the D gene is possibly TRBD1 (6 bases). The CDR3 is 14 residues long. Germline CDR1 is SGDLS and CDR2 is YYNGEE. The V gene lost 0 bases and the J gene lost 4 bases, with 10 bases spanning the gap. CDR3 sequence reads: CASSVGTDGTEAFF. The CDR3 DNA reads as TGTGCCAGCAGCGTAGGGACAGACGGCACTGAAGCTTTCTTT.

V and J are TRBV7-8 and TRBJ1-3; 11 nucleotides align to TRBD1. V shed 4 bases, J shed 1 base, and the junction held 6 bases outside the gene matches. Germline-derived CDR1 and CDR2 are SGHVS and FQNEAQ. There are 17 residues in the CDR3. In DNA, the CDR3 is TGTGCCAGCAGCTGGCAGGGACAGGGGGTTTCTGGAAACACCATATATTTT. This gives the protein CASSWQGQGVSGNTIYF.

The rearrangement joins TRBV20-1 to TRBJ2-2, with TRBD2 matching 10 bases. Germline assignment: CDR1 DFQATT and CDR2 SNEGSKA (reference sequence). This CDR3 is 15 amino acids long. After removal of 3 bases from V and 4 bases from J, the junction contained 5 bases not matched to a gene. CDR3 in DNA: TGCAGTGCTAGTGTCAGCGGGGGGGTCACCGGGGAGCTGTTTTTT. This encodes CSASVSGGVTGELFF.

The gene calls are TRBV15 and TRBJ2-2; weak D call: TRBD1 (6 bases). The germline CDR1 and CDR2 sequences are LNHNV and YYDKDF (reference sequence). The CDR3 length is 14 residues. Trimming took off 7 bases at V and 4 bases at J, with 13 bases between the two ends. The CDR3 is CATTGTIATGELFF. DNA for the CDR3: TGTGCCACCACCGGGACAATAGCCACCGGGGAGCTGTTTTTT.

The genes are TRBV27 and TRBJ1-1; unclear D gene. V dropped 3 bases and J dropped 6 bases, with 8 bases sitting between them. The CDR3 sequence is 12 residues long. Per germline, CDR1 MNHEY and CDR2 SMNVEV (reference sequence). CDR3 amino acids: CASSFPRAEAFF. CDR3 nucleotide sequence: TGTGCCAGCAGTTTCCCACGCGCTGAAGCTTTCTTT.

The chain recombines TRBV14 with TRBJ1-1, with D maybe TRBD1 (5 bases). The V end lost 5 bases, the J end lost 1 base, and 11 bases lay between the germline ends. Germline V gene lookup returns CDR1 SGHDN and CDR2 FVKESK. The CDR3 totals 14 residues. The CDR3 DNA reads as TGTGCCAGCAGCTGGACCGGGGGGAACACTGAAGCTTTCTTT. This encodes CASSWTGGNTEAFF.

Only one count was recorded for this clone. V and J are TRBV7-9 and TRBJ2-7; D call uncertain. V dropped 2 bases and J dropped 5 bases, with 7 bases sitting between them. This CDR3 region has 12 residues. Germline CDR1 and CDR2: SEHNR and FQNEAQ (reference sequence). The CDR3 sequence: CASSLSVDEQYV. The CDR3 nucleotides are TGTGCCAGCAGCTTATCAGTGGACGAGCAGTACGTC.